One and the same sample provided the 30 T cell receptor beta chains below, sequenced in a study of T-cell memory formation after mild COVID-19. Each CDR3 protein gets one entry after TCRdb re-called the 5' RACE reads with MiXCR. The data contain 450,000 or so distinct CDR3 sequences, around 20% of them singletons. Sequencing was done on a sample of PBMCs or a T cell subset sorted from them (not recorded which). The receptors shown here come from an adult woman who had mild COVID-19 (a few samples of this study predate the infection). Cell type and time point are not known.

This clonotype has a handful of counts. This chain connects TRBV9 to TRBJ2-1, with 9 nucleotides matching TRBD2. The V gene end was trimmed by 0 bases and the J gene end by 6 bases; junction bases not matched to a gene: 10. There are 17 residues in the CDR3. Germline V gene lookup returns CDR1 SGDLS and CDR2 YYNGEE. CDR3: CASSVARTSVQSNEQFF. The CDR3 coding sequence is TGTGCCAGCAGCGTAGCTAGGACTAGCGTCCAATCCAATGAGCAGTTCTTC. The entire variable domain, with the rest obtained from reference TRBV9 and TRBJ2-1, is as follows: DSGVTQTPKHLITATGQRVTLRCSPRSGDLSVYWYQQSLDQGLQFLIQYYNGEERAKGNILERFSAQQFPDLHSELNLSSLELGDSALYFCASSVARTSVQSNEQFFGPGTRLTVL.

This clonotype has a handful of counts. This rearrangement joins TRBV5-5 to TRBJ2-1, with D unresolved. The CDR3 runs 15 residues. CDR1 and CDR2 from the germline V gene are SGHKS and YYEKEE (reference sequence). V was clipped by 2 bases and J by 0 bases, with 9 bases between them. The CDR3, as DNA: TGTGCCAGCAGCTTAGCCCCGAGCTCCTACAATGAGCAGTTCTTC. Its protein product is CASSLAPSSYNEQFF.

In this sample, this clonotype turned up a few times. The V gene is TRBV7-3, the J gene TRBJ2-2; 7 bases are a match to TRBD2. J gave up 4 bases and V 4 bases, and 3 bases lay outside the gene matches. CDR1 SGHTA and CDR2 FQGTGA come from the germline V gene. This CDR3 contains 14 residues. The CDR3 coding sequence is TGTGCCAGCAGCTATAGGGAGGGCACCGGGGAGCTGTTTTTT. Protein sequence: CASSYREGTGELFF.

The chain links TRBV7-9 to TRBJ2-7; the D is unclear. Per the germline V gene, CDR1 is SEHNR and CDR2 is FQNEAQ (reference sequence). Trimming left V 3 bases short and J 6 bases short, with 9 bases between. This CDR3 region has 12 residues. The CDR3: CASSFSSAEQYF. Here the CDR3 DNA reads TGTGCCAGCAGCTTTTCTAGTGCCGAGCAGTACTTC.

This clonotype was seen only a few times. The J gene is TRBJ2-5, the V gene TRBV5-1; D uncertain. Germline V gives CDR1 SGHRS, CDR2 YFSETQ. Trimming shortened V by 2 bases and J by 5 bases, and 10 bases separated the two germline ends. The CDR3 sequence is 13 residues long. Written as DNA, the CDR3 is TGCGCCAGCAGCTTTAACCAGGAGGAGACCCAGTACTTC. This sequence encodes CASSFNQEETQYF.

This clonotype was seen at least ten times. This sequence joins TRBV9 and TRBJ1-3; no firm D call. Trimming stripped 0 bases from V and 0 bases from J, with 7 bases between. The CDR3 totals 15 residues. Germline V lookup: CDR1 SGDLS, CDR2 YYNGEE. The CDR3 loop is CASSVGSISGNTIYF. CDR3 coding DNA: TGTGCCAGCAGCGTAGGGAGTATCTCTGGAAACACCATATATTTT.

At least ten counts were recorded for this clonotype. The chain links TRBV12-3 or TRBV12-4 to TRBJ1-2; D might be TRBD1 (5 bases). This CDR3 has 14 residues. The ends were cut back, 3 bases at V and 2 bases at J, with 10 bases in the middle. The CDR3 DNA reads TGTGCCAGCAGTTTGGGGACGGCAAACTATGGCTACACCTTC. It translates to CASSLGTANYGYTF.

In this sample, this clonotype turned up a few times. The V gene is TRBV20-1, the J gene TRBJ2-1; 7 bases line up with TRBD1. From germline, CDR1 is DFQATT and CDR2 SNEGSKA (reference sequence). CDR3 size: 13 residues. Losses at the gene ends were 0 bases for V and 8 bases for J; bases not matched to a gene: 4. The CDR3 sequence is CSARDLGTDEQFF. CDR3 DNA: TGCAGTGCTAGAGATCTTGGGACAGATGAGCAGTTCTTC.

The rearrangement uses TRBV2 and TRBJ2-1; unclear D gene. V lost 4 bases, J lost 8 bases, and 18 bases lay in between. CDR1 and CDR2 from the germline V gene are SNHLY and FYNNEI. The CDR3 loop spans 15 amino acids. CDR3: CASSGIGWANHEQFF. The CDR3 DNA sequence: TGTGCCAGCAGTGGGATTGGTTGGGCAAACCATGAGCAGTTCTTC.

The CDR3 reads CASSRQEFNYGYTF. The CDR3 DNA reads as TGTGCCAGCAGCCGACAGGAATTCAACTATGGCTACACCTTC. V usage is TRBV12-3 or TRBV12-4 and J usage is TRBJ1-2; possible D gene TRBD1, 6 bases. Trimming pared 6 bases from V and 2 bases from J, leaving 13 bases between. The CDR3 runs to 14 residues.

The chain carries TRBV5-1 and TRBJ1-1; the D gene is possibly TRBD1 (6 bases). The CDR3 consists of 17 residues. V lost 3 bases and J 0 bases, leaving 18 bases between the germline ends. Germline V gives CDR1 SGHRS, CDR2 YFSETQ. The CDR3 DNA is TGCGCCAGCAGCTCACCACTTGGCCGGGACATGAACACTGAAGCTTTCTTT. Translated, it gives CASSSPLGRDMNTEAFF. The entire variable domain, with the rest obtained from reference TRBV5-1 and TRBJ1-1, is as follows: KAGVTQTPRYLIKTRGQQVTLSCSPISGHRSVSWYQQTPGQGLQFLFEYFSETQRNKGNFPGRFSGRQFSNSRSEMNVSTLELGDSALYLCASSSPLGRDMNTEAFFGQGTRLTVV.

With respect to this clonotype: One end of the junction is discordant with germline, which a read error may explain. This chain joins TRBV18 and TRBJ1-6; no reliable D call. Germline CDR1 is KGHSH and CDR2 is LQKENI. This CDR3 is built from 14 residues. This chain's CDR3 is CASSPPLDGSNTSF. The CDR3 bases are TGTGCCAGCTCACCACCTCTCGACGGTTCAAATACTTCCTTT.

For the CDR3, the DNA is TGCGCCAGCAGCCAAGATTATGGGCTCCAAGAGACCCAGTACTTC. This encodes CASSQDYGLQETQYF. V gene TRBV4-1 combines with J gene TRBJ2-5; D is undetermined. The CDR3 is 15 amino acids. Trimming took off 0 bases at V and 1 base at J, with 9 bases between the two ends. Germline lookup yields CDR1 MGHRA and CDR2 YSYEKL.

This chain links TRBV5-5 with TRBJ2-7, with D perhaps TRBD1 (6 bases). This CDR3 has 15 amino acids. Trimming pared 3 bases from V and 0 bases from J, leaving 13 bases between. Germline-derived CDR1 and CDR2 are SGHKS and YYEKEE (reference sequence). In DNA form, the CDR3 reads TGTGCCAGCAGCTCTGACAGGACATACTCCTACGAGCAGTACTTC. Encoded protein: CASSSDRTYSYEQYF.

V usage is TRBV4-2 and J usage is TRBJ2-1; D may match TRBD1 or TRBD2 (5 bases each). Germline lookup yields CDR1 LGHNA and CDR2 YNFKEQ. The CDR3 has 15 amino acids. V lost 2 bases and J lost 7, with 15 bases in between. This CDR3 reads CASSQPGTRDNEQFF. CDR3 sequence (DNA): TGTGCCAGCAGCCAACCAGGGACCCGCGATAATGAGCAGTTCTTC.

The chain couples TRBV6-2 or TRBV6-3 to TRBJ2-1, with D perhaps matching TRBD2 (5 bases). The V end lost 5 bases, the J end lost 8 bases, and 22 bases lay between the germline ends. CDR3 length: 16 residues. CDR1 is MNHEY and CDR2 is SVGEGT in the germline V gene. CDR3 loop: CASSLIGSGRPHEQFF. The CDR3 nucleotides are TGTGCCAGCAGTCTGATTGGAAGCGGCCGCCCCCATGAGCAGTTCTTC.

The V and J genes are TRBV19 and TRBJ1-1, with 8 bases aligning to TRBD1. The CDR3 extends over 15 amino acids. After removal of 0 bases from V and 4 bases from J, the junction contained 4 bases not matched to a gene. Germline V gives CDR1 LNHDA, CDR2 SQIVND (reference sequence). CDR3: CASSIDDRGGTEAFF. The CDR3 nucleotides read TGTGCCAGTAGTATAGATGACAGGGGAGGCACTGAAGCTTTCTTT. Variable domain in full (rest from reference TRBV19 and TRBJ1-1): DGGITQSPKYLFRKEGQNVTLSCEQNLNHDAMYWYRQDPGQGLRLIYYSQIVNDFQKGDIAEGYSVSREKKESFPLTVTSAQKNPTAFYLCASSIDDRGGTEAFFGQGTRLTVV.

This clonotype was detected only a few times. This chain joins TRBV7-9 and TRBJ2-7; D unresolved. This CDR3 is built from 16 residues. Looked up from germline, CDR1 is SEHNR and CDR2 is FQNEAQ (reference sequence). V lost 5 bases and J 3 bases, leaving 20 bases between the germline ends. CDR3 bases: TGTGCCAGCAGCACACAAATTCCGGGCCTAAACTACGAGCAGTACTTC. Amino acids: CASSTQIPGLNYEQYF. The variable domain in full, with the rest retrieved from reference TRBV7-9 and TRBJ2-7, is DTGVSQNPRHKITKRGQNVTFRCDPISEHNRLYWYRQTLGQGPEFLTYFQNEAQLEKSRLLSDRFSAERPKGSFSTLEIQRTEQGDSAMYLCASSTQIPGLNYEQYFGPGTRLTVT.

There are a few counts of this clonotype. The chain joins TRBV7-2 to TRBJ2-3, with D possibly TRBD1 on 6 matching bases. The ends were cut back, 0 bases at V and 4 bases at J, with 14 bases in the middle. CDR1 is SGHTA and CDR2 is FQGNSA in the germline V gene. The CDR3 has 16 residues. CDR3 loop: CASSLAPGVTADTQYF. CDR3 DNA: TGTGCCAGCAGCTTAGCACCAGGGGTTACGGCAGATACGCAGTATTTT.

This clonotype was observed a handful of times. The chain links TRBV3-1 to TRBJ1-4, with D possibly matching TRBD1 (5 bases). The CDR3 is 15 residues long. V dropped 5 bases and J dropped 7 bases, with 17 bases sitting between them. The germline gives CDR1 LGHDT, CDR2 YNNKEL (reference sequence). Here the CDR3 reads CASSSGGARAEKLFF. CDR3 DNA sequence: TGTGCCAGCAGCTCGGGAGGGGCGCGGGCTGAAAAACTGTTTTTT.

This clonotype came up a few times. The V call is TRBV7-9, the J call TRBJ2-5, with TRBD1 matching 11 bases. V dropped 5 bases and J dropped 5; count of bases not matched to a gene: 10. The germline CDR1 and CDR2 sequences are SEHNR and FQNEAQ (reference sequence). The CDR3 length is 16 residues. The CDR3 DNA follows: TGTGCCAGCAGCCCCAAAGGGACAGGGGGATCTGAGACCCAGTACTTC. It is translated as CASSPKGTGGSETQYF.

The CDR3 spells CASSYRGRWNGYTF. In DNA, the CDR3 is TGTGCCAGCAGTTACAGGGGGCGCTGGAATGGCTACACCTTC. The gene calls are TRBV6-5 and TRBJ1-2, with TRBD1 matching 7 bases. CDR1 is MNHEY, CDR2 SVGAGI, per germline. This CDR3 region has 14 residues. Trimming removed 2 bases from V and 6 bases from J; junction bases left unmatched: 6.

This clonotype has only a few counts. The CDR3 DNA reads as TGCGCCAGCAGCTTGGCCACAGGGGGCCTCGAAGCTTTCTTT. Translated, it gives CASSLATGGLEAFF. The genes are TRBV5-1 and TRBJ1-1, with 9 bases lining up with TRBD1. V lost 0 bases, J lost 8 bases, and 5 bases stayed unmatched. The CDR3 length is 14 residues. Germline V CDR1 and CDR2: SGHRS, YFSETQ.

The chain employs TRBV5-4 and TRBJ2-1, with D hard to call. CDR1 is SGHNT and CDR2 is YYREEE in the germline V gene (reference sequence). The CDR3 has 12 residues. V dropped 0 bases and J dropped 5 bases, with 3 bases sitting between them. CDR3 protein: CASSLDHNEQFF. The CDR3 region has the DNA TGTGCCAGCAGCTTGGACCACAATGAGCAGTTCTTC.

The rearrangement joins TRBV18 to TRBJ1-1, with D unresolved. V lost 6 bases and J lost 0, with 8 bases in between. CDR3 length: 13 amino acids. CDR1 and CDR2 (germline): KGHSH, LQKENI. For the CDR3, the DNA is TGTGCCAGCTCCGGAGTAGTGAACACTGAAGCTTTCTTT. This gives the protein CASSGVVNTEAFF.

This clonotype was counted between two and nine times. The chain is built from TRBV7-9 and TRBJ1-2; D is possibly TRBD1 (5 bases). Germline-derived CDR1 and CDR2 are SEHNR and FQNEAQ (reference sequence). This CDR3 is 14 amino acids long. Trimming removed 1 base at V and 4 bases at J, with 10 bases between. CDR3 DNA sequence: TGTGCCAGCAGCTTAGGGGGTGGGGCCTATGGCTACACCTTC. Translation gives CASSLGGGAYGYTF. The full variable domain, completed using reference TRBV7-9 and TRBJ1-2, is DTGVSQNPRHKITKRGQNVTFRCDPISEHNRLYWYRQTLGQGPEFLTYFQNEAQLEKSRLLSDRFSAERPKGSFSTLEIQRTEQGDSAMYLCASSLGGGAYGYTFGSGTRLTVV.

This clonotype appeared a few times. The chain has TRBV7-9 and TRBJ1-1; D is ambiguous. The CDR3 covers 14 residues. The germline CDR1 and CDR2 sequences are SEHNR and FQNEAQ (reference sequence). V lost 0 bases, J lost 8 bases, and 13 bases lay in between. For the CDR3, the DNA is TGTGCCAGCAGCTTAGCAGGGTCAGCGGCGGAAGCTTTCTTT. Its protein is CASSLAGSAAEAFF.

This clonotype was counted ten times or more. The chain uses TRBV7-2 and TRBJ2-3; the match to TRBD2 covers 9 bases. Germline V CDR1 and CDR2: SGHTA, FQGNSA. Trimming cost V 5 bases and J 6 bases; bases outside gene matches: 15. There are 17 residues in the CDR3. CDR3 residues: CASSPPPGLAGMDTQYF. The CDR3 region has the DNA TGTGCCAGCAGCCCACCCCCTGGGCTAGCGGGGATGGATACGCAGTATTTT.

The chain recombines TRBV7-2 with TRBJ2-3; TRBD2 matches 12 bases. Germline V CDR1 and CDR2: SGHTA, FQGNSA. The CDR3 is 17 amino acids. J gave up 6 bases and V 5 bases, and 12 bases lay outside the gene matches. The CDR3 region is CASSPQRLAGARDTQYF. The CDR3 region has the DNA TGTGCCAGCAGCCCCCAACGACTAGCGGGGGCCCGGGATACGCAGTATTTT.

This chain links TRBV5-1 with TRBJ2-7, with 7 bases matching TRBD1. Germline V gene data show CDR1 as SGHRS and CDR2 as YFSETQ. This CDR3 is built from 15 residues. After removal of 0 bases from V and 0 bases from J, the junction contained 3 bases not matched to a gene. This CDR3 is CASSLGQGDSYEQYF. CDR3 coding DNA: TGCGCCAGCAGCTTGGGGCAGGGGGACTCCTACGAGCAGTACTTC. The full variable domain, with the rest looked up from reference TRBV5-1 and TRBJ2-7, is KAGVTQTPRYLIKTRGQQVTLSCSPISGHRSVSWYQQTPGQGLQFLFEYFSETQRNKGNFPGRFSGRQFSNSRSEMNVSTLELGDSALYLCASSLGQGDSYEQYFGPGTRLTVT.